This TCR beta chain was captured by sequencing in a study of tumor-infiltrating lymphocytes in primary liver carcinoma. The overall study: Donors had hepatocellular carcinoma or combined HCC and intrahepatic cholangiocarcinoma. With diameters of roughly 4 to 11 cm, tumors were stage T1-T3 N0M0. Tissue type made little difference to sample yields of roughly 3.65 to 7.5 million productive TCRbeta reads. Findings and caveats of the study: Tumors carried a top-250-clone fraction significantly exceeding that of blood (p = 0.039).

Germline assignment: CDR1 MNHEY and CDR2 SVGEGT. The V end lost 6 bases, the J end lost 3 bases, and 7 bases lay between the germline ends. This CDR3 spans 12 amino acids. Production of TCR beta cDNA used roughly 0.55 ug total RNA together with a constant-region primer. Researchers made the TCR beta libraries by running three nested multiplex PCR rounds with slightly modified ARM-PCR. A C-beta reverse primer and TRBV1-TRBV30 forward primers served in each of the first two PCR rounds, at roughly 10 cycles apiece. TCRdb re-called the multiplex PCR reads with MiXCR, one entry per CDR3 protein. The sample lists fewer than 350,000 distinct CDR3 sequences, less than 70% occurring once. Blood RNA was derived from unsorted whole blood, and germline DNA was extracted too. The sample holds a few counts of this clonotype. Its antigen remains unidentified.

Sequencing input: peripheral blood. The chain couples TRBV6-2 or TRBV6-3 to TRBJ2-3; D not resolved. This clonotype was sampled from a man aged 35-49 years with primary liver carcinoma and hepatitis B virus infection. This CDR3 is CASREVTDTQYF. CDR3 bases: TGTGCCAGCAGAGAGGTGACAGATACGCAGTATTTT.